These 24 T cell receptor beta chains share one sample of origin, sequenced in a study of regulatory T cells in long-lasting Graves disease. Time point described: newly diagnosed GD, antithyroid drugs for less than 3 months. Extracted RNA from PBMCs served as the source of the TCR library. Relying on iRepertoire HTBI primers and Arm-PCR of CDR3 regions, the team built TCR beta libraries. MiXCR, run by TCRdb on the multiplex PCR reads, gives a single entry per CDR3 protein. The repertoire holds fewer than 550,000 distinct CDR3 sequences, with roughly 15% as singletons. These data were also reused for a study on T cells in Graves' hyperthyroidism and ophthalmopathy.

Sequenced here: peripheral blood mononuclear cells (PBMCs), sampled at new diagnosis, from a patient treated with antithyroid drugs. These receptors originate from a woman under 30 with Graves disease.

The chain couples TRBV19 to TRBJ2-1; no clear D. CDR1 and CDR2 (germline): LNHDA, SQIVND (reference sequence). The CDR3 length is 16 residues. Trimming cost V 1 base and J 4 bases, with 14 bases left between them. Here the CDR3 reads CASSIAPREKYNEQFF. CDR3 sequence (DNA): TGTGCCAGTAGTATAGCCCCTAGGGAAAAATACAATGAGCAGTTCTTC.

The chain is built from TRBV12-3 or TRBV12-4 and TRBJ2-2; 9 positions agree with TRBD1. J was trimmed by 7 bases and V by 4 bases; bases with no gene match: 7. CDR3 size: 15 residues. For the CDR3, the DNA is TGTGCCAGCAGTTCAGGACAGGGGCGGATCGGGGAGCTGTTTTTT. It yields the protein CASSSGQGRIGELFF.

J is TRBJ2-3 and V is TRBV15; TRBD2 is a possible D gene (5 bases). CDR3 length: 14 amino acids. The germline V gene encodes CDR1 LNHNV and CDR2 YYDKDF (reference sequence). Trimming removed 3 bases from V and 5 bases from J, with 12 bases in between. The CDR3 loop is CATSRWEQRDTQYF. The CDR3 DNA is TGTGCCACCAGCAGGTGGGAGCAAAGAGATACGCAGTATTTT.

The sample holds many counts of this clonotype. The chain recombines TRBV12-3 or TRBV12-4 with TRBJ1-2; D unresolved. V was shortened by 7 bases and J by 8 bases, with 17 bases between the two germline ends. CDR3 length: 13 residues. CDR3 nucleotide sequence: TGTGCCAGCACCGCCTTAGACGGATGGGGCTACACCTTC. Its protein is CASTALDGWGYTF.

The DNA of the CDR3 is TGTGCCAGCAGTTGGGTAGGCTTCGGAACAGATACGCAGTATTTT. Protein: CASSWVGFGTDTQYF. J is TRBJ2-3 and V is TRBV27, with no clear D. The CDR3 contains 15 residues. V was pared by 4 bases and J by 3 bases, with 14 bases between. The germline CDR1 and CDR2 sequences are MNHEY and SMNVEV (reference sequence).

The table lists this clonotype with many counts. V gene TRBV12-3 or TRBV12-4 combines with J gene TRBJ2-5, with a weak D call TRBD2 (5 bases). V lost 5 bases, J lost 4 bases, and 14 bases lay in between. The CDR3 has 14 residues. Here the CDR3 reads CASSRTVSGETQYF. The CDR3 DNA sequence: TGTGCCAGCAGTCGGACTGTCAGCGGAGAGACCCAGTACTTC.

This clonotype was observed at least ten times. V gene TRBV12-3 or TRBV12-4 combines with J gene TRBJ2-3, with a possible D match to TRBD2 (5 bases). Trimming left V 1 base short and J 3 bases short, with 5 bases between. The CDR3 contains 13 residues. The CDR3 region has the DNA TGTGCCAGCAGTTTAGTAGCGACAGATACGCAGTATTTT. This codes for CASSLVATDTQYF.

This clonotype was recorded many times. This sequence joins TRBV28 and TRBJ2-1; D is unclear. V gave up 4 bases and J gave up 0 bases, with 13 bases separating them. CDR3 length: 16 residues. Germline CDR1 is MDHEN and CDR2 is SYDVKM. CDR3 DNA sequence: TGTGCCAGCAGTTCCAGGTGGAGTAGCTCCTACAATGAGCAGTTCTTC. As protein: CASSSRWSSSYNEQFF.

The rearrangement joins TRBV6-2 or TRBV6-3 to TRBJ2-2; D remains ambiguous. The CDR3 consists of 13 residues. Germline V lookup: CDR1 MNHEY, CDR2 SVGEGT. The germline V and J ends were trimmed by 5 bases and 5 bases, with 9 bases remaining between them. CDR3 sequence: CASSERFTGELFF. In DNA, the CDR3 is TGTGCCAGCAGTGAGAGGTTTACCGGGGAGCTGTTTTTT.

In its sample, this clonotype was seen a few times. The V gene is TRBV20-1, the J gene TRBJ2-2; no definite D call. Germline V lookup: CDR1 DFQATT, CDR2 SNEGSKA (reference sequence). V lost 3 bases and J 5 bases, leaving 16 bases between the germline ends. CDR3 length: 15 amino acids. The CDR3 DNA is TGCAGTGCTAGGCGGTTTGACGGACCGACCGGGGAGCTGTTTTTT. Translated: CSARRFDGPTGELFF.

This clonotype was observed at least ten times. This chain uses TRBV4-1 with TRBJ2-1; perhaps TRBD2 as D (6 bases). With 5 bases removed from V and 5 bases from J, the gap between germline ends came to 19 bases. The germline gives CDR1 MGHRA, CDR2 YSYEKL. The CDR3 extends over 16 amino acids. CDR3 nucleotides: TGCGCCAGCAGCAGTCAACGCGGGATCTCTGACAATGAGCAGTTCTTC. This encodes CASSSQRGISDNEQFF.

The sample holds many counts of this clonotype. The chain recombines TRBV30 with TRBJ2-2; 14 nucleotides match TRBD2. Germline V gene sequence: CDR1 GTSNPN, CDR2 SVGIG (reference sequence). The CDR3 length is 15 residues. In nucleotides, the CDR3 is TGTGCTCAGGGGACTAGCGGGAGTGACACCGGGGAGCTGTTTTTT. This codes for CAQGTSGSDTGELFF.

V and J are TRBV20-1 and TRBJ2-1; unclear D gene. Germline values: CDR1 DFQATT, CDR2 SNEGSKA (reference sequence). The CDR3 runs to 14 residues. V dropped 0 bases and J dropped 8 bases, with 14 bases sitting between them. The CDR3 protein is CSARDSASPDEQFF. Written as DNA, the CDR3 is TGCAGTGCTAGAGATTCGGCCAGCCCCGATGAGCAGTTCTTC.

This chain's CDR3 is CASSYWVEGTDTQYF. DNA for the CDR3: TGTGCCAGCAGTTATTGGGTAGAAGGGACAGATACGCAGTATTTT. The chain recombines TRBV6-9 with TRBJ2-3; D call uncertain. Germline lookup yields CDR1 MNHGY and CDR2 SVAAGI. This CDR3 contains 15 residues. V gave up 1 base and J gave up 3 bases, with 11 bases separating them.

Many counts were recorded for this clonotype. The chain links TRBV20-1 to TRBJ2-7; 8 nucleotides agree with TRBD1. The ends lost 4 bases at V and 4 bases at J; junction bases unmatched: 9. The length of the CDR3 is 14 residues. Germline-derived CDR1 and CDR2 are DFQATT and SNEGSKA (reference sequence). CDR3: CSATRQGRQYEQYF. The CDR3 coding sequence is TGCAGTGCTACCAGACAGGGGCGACAGTACGAGCAGTACTTC.

This clonotype has only a few counts. The chain has TRBV5-1 and TRBJ2-5, with a tentative D call TRBD2 (5 bases). There are 15 residues in the CDR3. Trimming took off 1 base at V and 3 bases at J, with 13 bases between the two ends. Germline CDR1 SGHRS, CDR2 YFSETQ. CDR3 DNA: TGCGCCAGCAGCTTGACGGCCCCGACTAAAGAGACCCAGTACTTC. It encodes CASSLTAPTKETQYF.

This clonotype was observed a handful of times. This may be a read error, as it is one base from a much larger clone. This chain links TRBV15 with TRBJ2-7; D might be TRBD1 (6 bases). The CDR3 loop spans 15 amino acids. Germline CDR1 LNHNV, CDR2 YYDKDF (reference sequence). CDR3 amino acids: CATSRARQESYEQCF. The DNA for the CDR3 is TGTGCCACCAGCAGAGCCCGACAGGAATCCTACGAGCAGTGCTTC. Full variable domain (missing parts from reference TRBV15 and TRBJ2-7): DAMVIQNPRYQVTQFGKPVTLSCSQTLNHNVMYWYQQKSSQAPKLLFHYYDKDFNNEADTPDNFQSRRPNTSFCFLDIRSPGLGDTAMYLCATSRARQESYEQCFGPGTRLTVT.

This clonotype was recorded many times. The rearrangement uses TRBV28 and TRBJ1-5; the D gene is possibly TRBD1 (5 bases). V gave up 6 bases and J gave up 3 bases, with 9 bases separating them. The CDR3 sequence is 13 residues long. Germline assignment: CDR1 MDHEN and CDR2 SYDVKM. The CDR3 DNA reads TGTGCCAGCAGCCGGGACCACAATCAGCCCCAGCATTTT. As protein: CASSRDHNQPQHF. Filled out from reference TRBV28 and TRBJ1-5, the complete variable domain reads DVKVTQSSRYLVKRTGEKVFLECVQDMDHENMFWYRQDPGLGLRLIYFSYDVKMKEKGDIPEGYSVSREKKERFSLILESASTNQTSMYLCASSRDHNQPQHFGDGTRLSIL.

At least ten counts were recorded for this clonotype. One end of the junction fails to match germline, which may point to a read error. The chain uses TRBV28 and TRBJ1-1; no definite D call. The CDR3 length is 11 residues. Germline loops: CDR1 MDHEN, CDR2 SYDVKM. The CDR3 region is CFTLSNTEAFF. CDR3 bases: TGCTTTACCCTCTCGAACACTGAAGCTTTCTTT.

This clonotype showed up many times. The chain carries TRBV15 and TRBJ1-5; 9 bases map to TRBD1. CDR1 and CDR2 from the germline V gene are LNHNV and YYDKDF (reference sequence). The CDR3 spans 15 residues. Unmatched junction bases numbered 9, after V lost 5 bases and J lost 7 bases. CDR3 residues: CATSYGDRDSQPQHF. Written as DNA, the CDR3 is TGTGCCACCAGCTATGGGGACAGGGATAGCCAGCCCCAGCATTTT.

The gene calls are TRBV20-1 and TRBJ2-5; 7 bases map to TRBD2. J lost 3 bases, V lost 6 bases, and 4 bases had no gene match. There are 12 residues in the CDR3. Germline V CDR1 and CDR2: DFQATT, SNEGSKA (reference sequence). The CDR3 reads CSAKSGKETQYF. The CDR3 coding sequence is TGCAGTGCGAAAAGCGGGAAAGAGACCCAGTACTTC.

The chain has TRBV7-9 and TRBJ1-1, with unresolved D. V was trimmed by 5 bases and J by 1 base, leaving 8 bases between them. The CDR3 sequence is 13 residues long. Germline values: CDR1 SEHNR, CDR2 FQNEAQ (reference sequence). The CDR3 nucleotides read TGTGCCAGCAGCCAAGTATGGAACACTGAAGCTTTCTTT. This gives the protein CASSQVWNTEAFF.

J is TRBJ2-3 and V is TRBV28; D is unclear. Trimming took 6 bases from V and 1 from J, leaving 11 bases between them. Germline loops: CDR1 MDHEN, CDR2 SYDVKM. The CDR3 runs 14 residues. This CDR3 reads CASRTAGGTDTQYF. The CDR3 DNA sequence: TGTGCCAGCAGAACGGCAGGAGGCACAGATACGCAGTATTTT.

This chain connects TRBV2 to TRBJ1-3; TRBD1 agrees at 7 bases. Germline lookup yields CDR1 SNHLY and CDR2 FYNNEI. The CDR3 spans 15 residues. The V segment lost 11 bases and the J segment 0 bases; nucleotides outside the gene matches: 10. CDR3 in DNA: TGTGCCTCCAAAAAAGACAGGGCCTCTGGAAACACCATATATTTT. The encoded protein is CASKKDRASGNTIYF.